This T cell receptor beta chain stems from a study of T cells after yellow fever vaccination. Concerning this clonotype: Its antigen remains unknown.

TCRdb independently ran MiXCR on the 5' RACE reads; one entry per CDR3 protein. The table records more than 300,000 distinct CDR3 sequences, 6.8% of them present only once. This CDR3 spans 14 amino acids. V was clipped by 8 bases and J by 1 base, with 12 bases between them. General study points: Primary-vaccination clones mostly resurfaced post-booster (less than 98% CD4, more than 85% CD8).

The clonotype comes from a man between 18 and 35 years old who received the YFV17D yellow fever vaccine. Material: PBMCs, obtained approximately 40 days after the first yellow fever vaccination. The chain recombines TRBV12-3 or TRBV12-4 with TRBJ1-5; D call uncertain. CDR3: CASGVGASNQPQHF. The DNA of the CDR3 is TGTGCCAGCGGAGTCGGCGCCAGCAATCAGCCCCAGCATTTT.